This TCR beta chain came from a study of cytomegalovirus exposure and HLA in healthy donors. The V and J ends lost 2 bases and 6 bases respectively, with 13 bases between them. This CDR3 has 15 amino acids. Germline CDR1 SNHLY, CDR2 FYNNEI. PCR was performed using 60 Vbeta and 13 Jbeta primers. Here immunoSEQ multiplex PCR was the method, and the copy in TCRdb shows in-frame clones only, minus some. The sample includes around 150,000 clones. Concerning this clone itself: Antigen: not known.

Regarding the study as a whole: Among the most significant clusters, several appeared linked to common viral pathogens in a later analysis. In a later analysis, at a false discovery rate of 0.05, fewer than 20,000 TCR beta sequences matched HLA alleles. As a later analysis showed, a missense DCLRE1C variant was linked to trimming of TCR beta V- and J-genes.

Though probably carrying unrecorded immune exposures, donors were nominally healthy at sampling. The chain has TRBV2 and TRBJ2-2; maybe TRBD2 (7 bases). The receptor comes from an older woman in good health and CMV-seronegative. Sequenced sample: PBMCs. Written as DNA, the CDR3 is TGTGCCAGCAGTGAATTGGGGGGGGCAGCCGGGGAGCTGTTTTTT. Protein: CASSELGGAAGELFF.